These 21 T cell receptor beta chains originate from one sample sequenced in a study of long-term antiretroviral therapy in people with HIV. At survey level, the immunoSEQ assay was run in its v3.0 version. Clones were sequenced by immunoSEQ multiplex PCR, and TCRdb holds only the in-frame ones, with some missing. The sample gives tens of thousands of clones, approximately 94% of which show up once; around 2.7% is in the top ten. This sample comprised unsorted PBMCs, obtained more than 7.3 years after starting antiretroviral therapy. The source of these receptors is a middle-aged man with HIV.

The chain has TRBV4-3 and TRBJ2-6, with TRBD1 matching 7 bases. V lost 4 bases to trimming and J lost 3 bases; unmatched junction nucleotides: 15. CDR1 is LGHNA, CDR2 YSLEER, per germline. The CDR3 contains 19 residues. CDR3 sequence reads: CASSLRTGGRAGGANVLTF. In DNA, the CDR3 is TGCGCCAGCAGCCTGAGGACAGGTGGTCGGGCCGGTGGGGCCAACGTCCTGACTTTC.

The V gene is TRBV27, the J gene TRBJ1-2; a possible D gene is TRBD1 (6 bases). The length of the CDR3 is 14 residues. The V end lost 2 bases, the J end lost 8 bases, and 15 bases lay between the germline ends. Germline CDR1 MNHEY, CDR2 SMNVEV (reference sequence). CDR3 in amino acids: CASSLKGGAEGYTF. DNA of the CDR3: TGTGCCAGCAGTTTAAAAGGGGGGGCGGAGGGCTACACCTTC.

The V and J genes are TRBV5-5 and TRBJ1-6, with 7 bases lining up with TRBD1. Per germline, CDR1 SGHKS and CDR2 YYEKEE (reference sequence). The CDR3 contains 15 residues. Trimming removed 0 bases from V and 8 bases from J; junction bases left unmatched: 5. The CDR3 bases are TGTGCCAGCAGCTTGGCAGGGGGAGGAGATTCACCCCTCCACTTT. This sequence encodes CASSLAGGGDSPLHF.

The chain links TRBV7-9 to TRBJ1-1, with D possibly matching TRBD1 (6 bases). The CDR3 length is 15 residues. CDR1 is SEHNR, CDR2 FQNEAQ, per germline (reference sequence). V was cut by 1 base and J by 4 bases, with 13 bases left in between. The chain's CDR3 is CASSLVGGPTTEAFF. The CDR3 DNA reads TGTGCCAGCAGCTTAGTGGGGGGGCCGACCACTGAAGCTTTCTTT.

The J gene is TRBJ1-3, the V gene TRBV6-1; 8 bases are a match to TRBD1. This CDR3 is 17 amino acids long. Per the germline V gene, CDR1 is MNHNS and CDR2 is SASEGT. V shed 1 base, J shed 0 bases, and the junction held 5 bases outside the gene matches. The CDR3 bases are TGTGCCAGCAGTGAAGTGACAGGGGTCTACTCTGGAAACACCATATATTTT. Its translation: CASSEVTGVYSGNTIYF.

Details on this clone: Compared with germline, one end of the junction differs, possibly owing to a read error. This chain joins TRBV5-1 and TRBJ1-2; weak D call: TRBD1 (5 bases). The CDR3 is 13 amino acids. The germline CDR1 and CDR2 sequences are SGHRS and YFSETQ. The CDR3 bases are TGCGCCAGCAGCTTGAGAGGGGAGGGAGTTATCGACTTC. Protein product: CASSLRGEGVIDF.

CDR3: CASSIAQNQPQHF. The CDR3 DNA sequence: TGTGCCAGTAGTATAGCCCAGAATCAGCCCCAGCATTTT. The chain joins TRBV19 to TRBJ1-5; D call uncertain. V lost 1 base to trimming and J lost 4 bases, with 5 bases between them. This CDR3 contains 13 residues. Germline values: CDR1 LNHDA, CDR2 SQIVND (reference sequence).

The chain recombines TRBV21-1 with TRBJ1-5; TRBD1 is taken as the D call from the table, unchecked against the DNA. TRBV21-1 is a pseudogene locus. CDR3 size: 13 residues. Here the CDR3 reads CASQQGWDQPQHF. The CDR3 DNA reads TGTGCCAGCCAACAGGGGTGGGATCAGCCCCAGCATTTT.

About this clone itself: A junction boundary mismatches the germline segment, possibly from a read error. The chain joins TRBV2 to TRBJ2-7, with D perhaps TRBD2 (6 bases). Germline assignment: CDR1 SNHLY and CDR2 FYNNEI. The CDR3 is 13 amino acids. The CDR3 loop reads CASGEEGPYEQYF. CDR3 DNA sequence: TGTGCCAGCGGTGAGGAGGGCCCCTACGAGCAGTACTTC.

The V gene is TRBV30, the J gene TRBJ2-7; D possibly corresponds to TRBD1 (5 bases). The CDR3 extends over 11 amino acids. V was shortened by 2 bases and J by 4 bases, with 6 bases between the two germline ends. Germline V gene data show CDR1 as GTSNPN and CDR2 as SVGIG (reference sequence). In DNA form, the CDR3 reads TGTGCCTGGAGTACAGGTTACGAGCAGTACTTC. The encoded protein is CAWSTGYEQYF.

The V and J genes are TRBV2 and TRBJ2-4, with TRBD2 matching over 7 bases. The CDR3 consists of 15 residues. Germline V gives CDR1 SNHLY, CDR2 FYNNEI. Unmatched junction bases numbered 7, after V lost 6 bases and J lost 2 bases. The CDR3 spells CASSQGGATKNIQYF. CDR3 coding DNA: TGTGCCAGCAGCCAGGGAGGGGCCACCAAAAACATTCAGTACTTC.

The chain joins TRBV25-1 to TRBJ2-7; D gene unclear. V was cut by 5 bases and J by 5 bases, with 13 bases left in between. CDR1 and CDR2 (germline): MGHDK, SYGVNS. The CDR3 is 13 amino acids. CDR3 in amino acids: CASSPAQIHEQYF. As DNA, the CDR3 is TGTGCCAGCAGTCCCGCTCAGATCCACGAGCAGTACTTC.

The V and J genes are TRBV10-2 and TRBJ1-6, with unresolved D. Trimming pared 6 bases from V and 8 bases from J, leaving 20 bases between. This CDR3 comprises 16 residues. Germline V lookup: CDR1 WSHSY, CDR2 SAAADI. CDR3: CASSPVEGRNHSPLHF. DNA of the CDR3: TGCGCCAGCAGCCCCGTGGAGGGCCGAAACCATTCACCCCTCCACTTT.

The chain employs TRBV20-1 and TRBJ2-3; unclear D gene. V lost 8 bases, J lost 5 bases, and 11 bases lay in between. CDR3 length: 11 amino acids. Per germline, CDR1 DFQATT and CDR2 SNEGSKA (reference sequence). The CDR3 DNA reads TGCAGTCCCCTCTGGGGAGATACGCAGTATTTT. This sequence encodes CSPLWGDTQYF.

This clone was picked up one time. The chain employs TRBV6-1 and TRBJ2-1, with 13 bases fitting TRBD2. The germline V gene encodes CDR1 MNHNS and CDR2 SASEGT. There are 19 residues in the CDR3. Trimming removed 4 bases from V and 0 bases from J; junction bases left unmatched: 9. In nucleotides, the CDR3 is TGTGCCAGCAGTGCGCGACTAGCGGGGGGAGCCGCCTCCTACAATGAGCAGTTCTTC. Its protein is CASSARLAGGAASYNEQFF.

This clone was seen a few times. The J gene is TRBJ1-2, the V gene TRBV5-1, with 9 bases aligning to TRBD1. This CDR3 has 14 amino acids. The germline V gene encodes CDR1 SGHRS and CDR2 YFSETQ. The trim removed 0 bases at V and 4 bases at J, leaving 1 base unmatched. CDR3 coding DNA: TGCGCCAGCAGCTTGGGGGACAGGGCCTATGGCTACACCTTC. Amino acids: CASSLGDRAYGYTF.

The chain is built from TRBV6-5 and TRBJ1-6; D call uncertain. Deletions cut 0 bases from V and 8 bases from J, with 8 bases between. The germline V gene has CDR1 MNHEY and CDR2 SVGAGI. This CDR3 contains 14 residues. This CDR3 reads CASSYSQADSPLHF. The CDR3 DNA reads TGTGCCAGCAGTTACTCCCAGGCTGATTCACCCCTCCACTTT.

The rearrangement joins TRBV9 to TRBJ2-3; 7 bases agree with TRBD1. CDR3 length: 15 amino acids. J gave up 3 bases and V 4 bases, and 8 bases lay outside the gene matches. CDR1 is SGDLS and CDR2 is YYNGEE in the germline V gene. CDR3 sequence reads: CASSSGGFSTDTQYF. The CDR3 region has the DNA TGTGCCAGCAGCTCAGGGGGATTTTCGACAGATACGCAGTATTTT.

This clone showed up just once. The CDR3 sequence is CASSAGLAGGTQYF. The DNA for the CDR3 is TGTGCCAGCAGTGCTGGACTAGCGGGGGGGACCCAGTACTTC. J is TRBJ2-5 and V is TRBV6-6; 14 bases line up with TRBD2. CDR3 length: 14 amino acids. V was clipped by 5 bases and J by 7 bases; unmatched bases: 3. Germline V lookup: CDR1 MNHNY, CDR2 SVGAGI (reference sequence).

The sample holds one count of this clone. V is TRBV9 and J is TRBJ1-4; 10 nucleotides agree with TRBD1. The CDR3 is made up of 17 amino acids. CDR1 is SGDLS and CDR2 is YYNGEE in the germline V gene. Germline trimming cut 4 bases from V and 7 bases from J; bases unmatched to any gene: 13. The CDR3 loop is CASSPTGTGDSGEKLFF. In nucleotides, the CDR3 is TGTGCCAGCAGCCCAACCGGGACAGGGGATAGCGGTGAAAAACTGTTTTTT.

A note on this clone: This same CDR3 is encoded by further DNA sequences in the sample. V usage is TRBV5-1 and J usage is TRBJ2-2; no reliable D call. Germline V gene data show CDR1 as SGHRS and CDR2 as YFSETQ. V lost 5 bases and J 5 bases, leaving 7 bases between the germline ends. The length of the CDR3 is 12 residues. The CDR3 here is CASSLDTGELFF. For the CDR3, the DNA is TGCGCCAGCAGTCTAGATACCGGGGAGCTGTTTTTT.